The 11 T cell receptor beta chains reported below all come from one sample, sequenced in a study of identical twins. TCRdb used MiXCR to reprocess the 5' RACE reads, holding one entry per CDR3 protein. The sample has approximately 700,000 distinct CDR3 sequences, over 5% seen once. Sequenced sample: naive T cells sorted from blood. Receptors were obtained from a young man in good health.

CDR3 bases: TGCAGCGTTGAAAACTCAGATACGCAGTATTTT. As protein: CSVENSDTQYF. The chain combines TRBV29-1 with TRBJ2-3, with no clear D. This CDR3 is built from 11 residues. The V end was cut by 2 bases, the J end by 4 bases, with 4 bases between. From germline, CDR1 is SQVTM and CDR2 ANQGSEA.

J is TRBJ1-1 and V is TRBV5-1, with D hard to call. The CDR3 sequence is 16 residues long. V lost 7 bases and J 0 bases, leaving 19 bases between the germline ends. Germline V gene sequence: CDR1 SGHRS, CDR2 YFSETQ. The CDR3 spells CASHETPAGMNTEAFF. CDR3 nucleotides: TGCGCCAGCCACGAAACCCCGGCGGGCATGAACACTGAAGCTTTCTTT.

There are a few counts of this clonotype. The chain links TRBV29-1 to TRBJ2-7; TRBD2 aligns across 7 bases. The CDR3 is 12 residues long. The germline CDR1 and CDR2 sequences are SQVTM and ANQGSEA. V gave up 6 bases and J gave up 0 bases; unmatched junction bases: 2. The CDR3 DNA reads as TGCAGCGTGTGGACTAGCTCCTACGAGCAGTACTTC. This codes for CSVWTSSYEQYF.

Ten or more counts support this clonotype. CDR3 nucleotides: TGCGCCAGCAGCTTCGCTACAGGGGTTACAGATACGCAGTATTTT. This sequence encodes CASSFATGVTDTQYF. The gene calls are TRBV5-1 and TRBJ2-3; 7 bases agree with TRBD1. Losses at the gene ends were 2 bases for V and 3 bases for J; bases not matched to a gene: 6. The CDR3 covers 15 residues. Germline CDR1 reads SGHRS; CDR2 reads YFSETQ. Supplemented by reference TRBV5-1 and TRBJ2-3, the full variable domain reads KAGVTQTPRYLIKTRGQQVTLSCSPISGHRSVSWYQQTPGQGLQFLFEYFSETQRNKGNFPGRFSGRQFSNSRSEMNVSTLELGDSALYLCASSFATGVTDTQYFGPGTRLTVL.

The V and J genes are TRBV6-1 and TRBJ2-3; either TRBD1 or TRBD2 may supply D (5 bases each). The germline CDR1 and CDR2 sequences are MNHNS and SASEGT. The V gene lost 5 bases and the J gene lost 6 bases, with 15 bases spanning the gap. The CDR3 extends over 14 amino acids. In DNA, the CDR3 is TGTGCCAGCAGTCCCGGGACCCACAGGGATACGCAGTATTTT. Amino acids: CASSPGTHRDTQYF.

This clonotype occurred many times. The chain employs TRBV7-6 and TRBJ2-2; 7 bases align to TRBD2. This CDR3 spans 15 amino acids. The J segment lost 2 bases and the V segment lost 2 bases, leaving 2 bases of the junction unmatched. The germline gives CDR1 SGHVS, CDR2 FNYEAQ. The CDR3 here is CASSLLAANTGELFF. DNA of the CDR3: TGTGCCAGCAGCTTACTAGCGGCAAACACCGGGGAGCTGTTTTTT.

The CDR3 here is CASSYSVRAGGYEQYF. The CDR3, as DNA: TGTGCCAGCAGTTACTCCGTGAGAGCGGGAGGCTACGAGCAGTACTTC. This chain joins TRBV6-5 and TRBJ2-7, with 9 bases lining up with TRBD2. The CDR3 sequence is 16 residues long. Germline CDR1 is MNHEY and CDR2 is SVGAGI. Unmatched junction bases numbered 6, after V lost 0 bases and J lost 3 bases.

Ten or more counts support this clonotype. V gene TRBV10-3 combines with J gene TRBJ2-1; D perhaps matches TRBD2 (6 bases). Trimming removed 6 bases from V and 1 base from J, with 13 bases in between. The CDR3 is made up of 15 amino acids. CDR1 is ENHRY, CDR2 SYGVKD, per germline. The CDR3 DNA reads TGTGCCATCAGAGGAGTTAGCGGATCCTACAATGAGCAGTTCTTC. Encoded protein: CAIRGVSGSYNEQFF.

This chain uses TRBV6-2 or TRBV6-3 with TRBJ2-2; TRBD1 matches at 7 bases. The CDR3 sequence is 18 residues long. V was clipped by 7 bases and J by 4 bases; unmatched bases: 18. Germline loops: CDR1 MNHEY, CDR2 SVGEGT. The CDR3 DNA reads as TGTGCCAGCACTCCTCTTCAAGGGGGCGCACAGGCCACCGGGGAGCTGTTTTTT. Translated: CASTPLQGGAQATGELFF.

This clonotype was seen many times. The V and J genes are TRBV6-2 or TRBV6-3 and TRBJ2-7; D perhaps matches TRBD1 (6 bases). Germline V lookup: CDR1 MNHEY, CDR2 SVGEGT. V shed 8 bases and J shed 2 bases, with 19 bases lying between them. The CDR3 is made up of 15 amino acids. Here the CDR3 DNA reads TGTGCCAGCGAATCGACAGGTGTGATTACCTACGAGCAGTACTTC. Translating it yields CASESTGVITYEQYF.

This clonotype was recorded at least ten times. J is TRBJ2-3 and V is TRBV5-1; D may correspond to TRBD1 or TRBD2 (5 bases each). Trimming took 4 bases from V and 4 from J, leaving 16 bases between them. The CDR3 has 15 residues. Germline V gene sequence: CDR1 SGHRS, CDR2 YFSETQ. CDR3 in DNA: TGCGCCAGCAGCACCTCCGGGACCGGCTCAGATACGCAGTATTTT. Translated: CASSTSGTGSDTQYF. Full variable domain (remainder filled in from reference TRBV5-1 and TRBJ2-3): KAGVTQTPRYLIKTRGQQVTLSCSPISGHRSVSWYQQTPGQGLQFLFEYFSETQRNKGNFPGRFSGRQFSNSRSEMNVSTLELGDSALYLCASSTSGTGSDTQYFGPGTRLTVL.